This T cell receptor (beta chain) was captured in a study of neurological immune-mediated disorders. Specified time point: longitudinal time-point 3. Germline assignment: CDR1 DFQATT and CDR2 SNEGSKA (reference sequence). Trimming cost V 5 bases and J 6 bases, with 11 bases left between them. The CDR3 extends over 12 amino acids. This clonotype was detected many times. Its antigen is undetermined. Findings and limits, study-wide: The level of TCR clonal expansion was highest in patients with HTLV-1-associated myelopathy and lowest in multiple sclerosis, where it fell below the level seen in healthy controls.

With 10-nucleotide random UMIs included, cDNA was synthesized by 5'RACE. TCRdb itself ran the 5' RACE reads through MiXCR, one entry per CDR3 protein. Of some 80,000 distinct CDR3 sequences in the sample, about 4.5% were seen once. This sequence joins TRBV20-1 and TRBJ1-5; D is perhaps TRBD1 (6 bases). Source material: PBMCs. This receptor was obtained from a woman aged 55-70 years with multiple sclerosis. CDR3 protein: CSALYRVQPQHF. Written as DNA, the CDR3 is TGCAGTGCTCTTTACAGGGTTCAGCCCCAGCATTTT.